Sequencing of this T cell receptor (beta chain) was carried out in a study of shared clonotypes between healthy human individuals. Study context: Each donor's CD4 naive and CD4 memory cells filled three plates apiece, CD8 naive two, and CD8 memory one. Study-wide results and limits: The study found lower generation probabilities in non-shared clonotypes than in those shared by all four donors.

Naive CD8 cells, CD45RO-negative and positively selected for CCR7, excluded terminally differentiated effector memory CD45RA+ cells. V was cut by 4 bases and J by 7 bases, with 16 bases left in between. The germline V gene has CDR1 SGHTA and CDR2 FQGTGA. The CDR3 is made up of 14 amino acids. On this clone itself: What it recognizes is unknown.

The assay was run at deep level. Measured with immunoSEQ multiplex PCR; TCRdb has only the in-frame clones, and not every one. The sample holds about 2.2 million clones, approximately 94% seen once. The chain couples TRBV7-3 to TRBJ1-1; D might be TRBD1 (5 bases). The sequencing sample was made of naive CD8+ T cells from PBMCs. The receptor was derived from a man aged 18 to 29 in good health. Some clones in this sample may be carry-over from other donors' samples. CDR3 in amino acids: CASSSESGGGEAFF. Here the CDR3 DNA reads TGTGCCAGCAGCTCCGAATCGGGCGGGGGTGAAGCTTTCTTT.